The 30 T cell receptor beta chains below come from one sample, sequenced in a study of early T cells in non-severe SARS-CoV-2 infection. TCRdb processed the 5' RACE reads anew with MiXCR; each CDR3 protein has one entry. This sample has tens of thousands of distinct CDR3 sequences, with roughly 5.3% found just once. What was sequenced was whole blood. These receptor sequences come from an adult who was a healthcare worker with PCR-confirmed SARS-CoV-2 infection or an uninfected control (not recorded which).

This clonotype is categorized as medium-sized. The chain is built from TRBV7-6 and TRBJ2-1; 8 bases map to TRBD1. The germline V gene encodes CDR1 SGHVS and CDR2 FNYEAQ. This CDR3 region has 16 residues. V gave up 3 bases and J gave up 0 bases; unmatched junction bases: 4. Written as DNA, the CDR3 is TGTGCCAGCAGCTTCCTGACAGGGGACTCCTACAATGAGCAGTTCTTC. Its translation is CASSFLTGDSYNEQFF.

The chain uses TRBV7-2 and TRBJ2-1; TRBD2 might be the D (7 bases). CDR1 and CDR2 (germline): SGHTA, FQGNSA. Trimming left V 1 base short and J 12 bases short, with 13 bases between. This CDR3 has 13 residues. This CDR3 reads CASSLVLGGGQFF. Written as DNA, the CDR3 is TGTGCCAGCAGCTTAGTTCTGGGAGGGGGGCAGTTCTTC.

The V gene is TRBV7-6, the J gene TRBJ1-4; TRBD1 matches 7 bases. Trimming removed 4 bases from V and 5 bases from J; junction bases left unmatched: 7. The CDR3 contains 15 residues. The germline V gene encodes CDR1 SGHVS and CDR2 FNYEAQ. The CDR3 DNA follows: TGTGCCAGCAGCTCGACAGGGACGGGGAATGAAAAACTGTTTTTT. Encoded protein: CASSSTGTGNEKLFF.

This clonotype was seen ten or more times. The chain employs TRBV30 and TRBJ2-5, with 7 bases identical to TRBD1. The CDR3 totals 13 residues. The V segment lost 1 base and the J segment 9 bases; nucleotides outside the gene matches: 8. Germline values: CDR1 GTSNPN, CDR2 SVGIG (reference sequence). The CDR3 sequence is CAWSGGQNSAQYF. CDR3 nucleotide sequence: TGTGCCTGGAGTGGGGGACAGAACTCGGCCCAGTACTTC. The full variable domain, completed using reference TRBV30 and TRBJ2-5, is SQTIHQWPATLVQPVGSPLSLECTVEGTSNPNLYWYRQAAGRGLQLLFYSVGIGQISSEVPQNLSASRPQDRQFILSSKKLLLSDSGFYLCAWSGGQNSAQYFGPGTRLLVL.

CDR3 loop: CASSLVPSGGTTDTQYF. CDR3 coding DNA: TGTGCCAGCAGCTTAGTCCCTAGCGGGGGGACCACAGATACGCAGTATTTT. The chain couples TRBV7-6 to TRBJ2-3, with 11 bases aligning to TRBD2. The germline CDR1 and CDR2 sequences are SGHVS and FNYEAQ. The J segment lost 2 bases and the V segment lost 1 base, leaving 5 bases of the junction unmatched. The CDR3 length is 17 residues.

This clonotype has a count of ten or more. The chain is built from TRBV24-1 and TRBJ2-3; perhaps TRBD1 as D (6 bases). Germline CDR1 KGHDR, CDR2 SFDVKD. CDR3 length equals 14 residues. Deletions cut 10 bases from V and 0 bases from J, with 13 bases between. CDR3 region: CATITGSSTDTQYF. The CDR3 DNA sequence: TGTGCCACTATAACAGGGTCTAGCACAGATACGCAGTATTTT.

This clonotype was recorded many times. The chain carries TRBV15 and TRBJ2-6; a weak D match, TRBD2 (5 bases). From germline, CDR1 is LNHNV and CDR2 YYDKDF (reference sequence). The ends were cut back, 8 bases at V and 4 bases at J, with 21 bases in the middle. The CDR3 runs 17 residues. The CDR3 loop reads CATRPQLGSGGANVLTF. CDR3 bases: TGTGCCACCCGCCCCCAACTGGGGAGTGGGGGGGCCAACGTCCTGACTTTC.

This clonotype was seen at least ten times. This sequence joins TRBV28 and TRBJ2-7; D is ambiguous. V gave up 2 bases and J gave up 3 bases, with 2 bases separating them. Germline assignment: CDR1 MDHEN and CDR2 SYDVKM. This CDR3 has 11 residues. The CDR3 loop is CASSLDYEQYF. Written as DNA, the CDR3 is TGTGCCAGCAGTTTAGACTACGAGCAGTACTTC.

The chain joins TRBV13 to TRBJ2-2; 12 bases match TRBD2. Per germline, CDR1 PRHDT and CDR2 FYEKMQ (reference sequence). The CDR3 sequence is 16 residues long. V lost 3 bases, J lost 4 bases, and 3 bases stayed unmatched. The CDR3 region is CASSLRLAGATGELFF. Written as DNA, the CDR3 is TGTGCCAGCAGCTTGCGACTAGCGGGAGCCACCGGGGAGCTGTTTTTT. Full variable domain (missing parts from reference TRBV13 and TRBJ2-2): AAGVIQSPRHLIKEKRETATLKCYPIPRHDTVYWYQQGPGQDPQFLISFYEKMQSDKGSIPDRFSAQQFSDYHSELNMSSLELGDSALYFCASSLRLAGATGELFFGEGSRLTVL.

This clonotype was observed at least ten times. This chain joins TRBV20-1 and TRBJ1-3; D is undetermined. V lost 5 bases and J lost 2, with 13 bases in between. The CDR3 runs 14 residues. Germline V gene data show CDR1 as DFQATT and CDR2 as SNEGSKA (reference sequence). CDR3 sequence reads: CSAPALGAGNTIYF. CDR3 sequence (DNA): TGCAGTGCTCCAGCCCTTGGGGCTGGAAACACCATATATTTT.

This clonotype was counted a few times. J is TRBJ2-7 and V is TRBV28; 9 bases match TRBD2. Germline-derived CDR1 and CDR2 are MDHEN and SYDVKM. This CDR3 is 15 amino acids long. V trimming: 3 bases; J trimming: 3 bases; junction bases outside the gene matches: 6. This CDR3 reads CASSLAGTSSYEQYF. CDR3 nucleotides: TGTGCCAGCAGTTTGGCCGGGACTAGCAGCTACGAGCAGTACTTC.

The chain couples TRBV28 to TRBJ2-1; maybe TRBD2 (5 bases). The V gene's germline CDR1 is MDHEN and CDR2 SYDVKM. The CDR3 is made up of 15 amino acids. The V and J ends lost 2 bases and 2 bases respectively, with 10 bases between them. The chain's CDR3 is CASSLRGITYNEQFF. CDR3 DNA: TGTGCCAGCAGTTTACGAGGGATTACCTACAATGAGCAGTTCTTC.

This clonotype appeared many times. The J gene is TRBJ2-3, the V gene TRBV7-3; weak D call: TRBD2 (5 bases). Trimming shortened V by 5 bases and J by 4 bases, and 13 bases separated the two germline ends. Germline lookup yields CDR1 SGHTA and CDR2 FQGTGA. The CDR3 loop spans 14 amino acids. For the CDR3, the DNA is TGTGCCAGCAGCCTGGAAGCGGTCTCAGATACGCAGTATTTT. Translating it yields CASSLEAVSDTQYF.

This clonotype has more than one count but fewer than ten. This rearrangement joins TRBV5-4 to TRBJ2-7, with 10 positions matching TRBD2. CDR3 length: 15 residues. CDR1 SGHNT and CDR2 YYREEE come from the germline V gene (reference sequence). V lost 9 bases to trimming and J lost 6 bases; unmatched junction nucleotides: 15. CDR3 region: CATFLSTSGISEQYF. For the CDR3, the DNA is TGTGCCACCTTCCTCAGCACTAGCGGGATAAGCGAGCAGTACTTC.

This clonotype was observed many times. The CDR3 loop reads CASSELQGIGELFF. CDR3 coding DNA: TGTGCCAGCAGTGAACTACAGGGGATCGGGGAGCTGTTTTTT. J is TRBJ2-2 and V is TRBV6-1; 7 nucleotides agree with TRBD1. The CDR3 contains 14 residues. Per germline, CDR1 MNHNS and CDR2 SASEGT. With 2 bases clipped from V and 7 bases from J, the junction kept 4 bases outside the gene matches.

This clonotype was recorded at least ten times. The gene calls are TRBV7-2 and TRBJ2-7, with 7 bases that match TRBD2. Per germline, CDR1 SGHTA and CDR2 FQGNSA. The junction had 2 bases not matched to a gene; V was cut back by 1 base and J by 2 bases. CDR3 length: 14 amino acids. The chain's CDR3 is CASSLGAGAYEQYF. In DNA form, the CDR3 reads TGTGCCAGCAGCTTAGGTGCGGGGGCCTACGAGCAGTACTTC.

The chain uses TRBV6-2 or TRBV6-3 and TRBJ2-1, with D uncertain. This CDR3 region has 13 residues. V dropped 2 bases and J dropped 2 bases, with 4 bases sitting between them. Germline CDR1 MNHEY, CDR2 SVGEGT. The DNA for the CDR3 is TGTGCCAGCAGTTACAGCACCTACAATGAGCAGTTCTTC. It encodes CASSYSTYNEQFF.

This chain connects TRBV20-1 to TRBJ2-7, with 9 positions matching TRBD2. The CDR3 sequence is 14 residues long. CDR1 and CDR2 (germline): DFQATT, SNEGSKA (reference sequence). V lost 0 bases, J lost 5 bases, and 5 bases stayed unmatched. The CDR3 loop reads CSAREHSGSNEQYF. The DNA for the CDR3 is TGCAGTGCTAGAGAGCATAGCGGGAGCAACGAGCAGTACTTC.

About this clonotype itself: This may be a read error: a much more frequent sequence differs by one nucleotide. The CDR3 region has the DNA TGTGCCATCAGTGAGCTCGGGACAGTGGGATACTCCTACGAGCAGTGCTTC. It translates to CAISELGTVGYSYEQCF. The rearrangement uses TRBV10-3 and TRBJ2-7; TRBD1 agrees at 7 bases. The CDR3 has 17 amino acids. Germline V CDR1 and CDR2: ENHRY, SYGVKD.

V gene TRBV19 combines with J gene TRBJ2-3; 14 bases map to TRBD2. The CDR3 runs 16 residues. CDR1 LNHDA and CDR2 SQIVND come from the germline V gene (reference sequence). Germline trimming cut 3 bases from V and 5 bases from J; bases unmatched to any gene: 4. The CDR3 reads CASSIGLAGGLDTQYF. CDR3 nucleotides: TGTGCCAGTAGTATCGGACTAGCGGGAGGACTAGATACGCAGTATTTT.

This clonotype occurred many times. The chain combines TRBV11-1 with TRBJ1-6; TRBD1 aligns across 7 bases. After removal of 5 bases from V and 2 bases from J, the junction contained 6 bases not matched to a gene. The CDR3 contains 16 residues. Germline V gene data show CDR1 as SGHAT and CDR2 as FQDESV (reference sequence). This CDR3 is CASSRQGGTYNSPLHF. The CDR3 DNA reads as TGTGCCAGCAGCCGACAGGGCGGCACCTATAATTCACCCCTCCACTTT.

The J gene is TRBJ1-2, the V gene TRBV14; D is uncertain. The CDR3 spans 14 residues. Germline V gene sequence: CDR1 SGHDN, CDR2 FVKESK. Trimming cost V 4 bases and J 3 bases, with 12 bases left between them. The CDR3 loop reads CASSLGRQDYGYTF. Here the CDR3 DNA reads TGTGCCAGCAGCCTCGGCCGGCAGGACTATGGCTACACCTTC.

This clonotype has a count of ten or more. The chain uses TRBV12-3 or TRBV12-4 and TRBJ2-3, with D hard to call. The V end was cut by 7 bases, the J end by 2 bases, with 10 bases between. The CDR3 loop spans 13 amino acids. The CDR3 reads CASKGQHTDTQYF. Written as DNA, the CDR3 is TGTGCCAGCAAGGGTCAGCACACAGATACGCAGTATTTT.

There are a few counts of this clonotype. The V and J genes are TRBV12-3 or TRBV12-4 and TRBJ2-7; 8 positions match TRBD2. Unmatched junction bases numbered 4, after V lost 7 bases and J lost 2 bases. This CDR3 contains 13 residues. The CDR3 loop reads CASKTSGPYEQYF. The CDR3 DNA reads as TGTGCCAGCAAAACTAGCGGCCCCTACGAGCAGTACTTC.

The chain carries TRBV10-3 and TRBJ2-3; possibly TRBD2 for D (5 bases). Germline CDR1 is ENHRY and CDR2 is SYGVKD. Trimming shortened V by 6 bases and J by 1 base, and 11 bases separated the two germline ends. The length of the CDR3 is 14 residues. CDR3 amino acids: CAIRTKEGTDTQYF. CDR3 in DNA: TGTGCCATCAGAACCAAGGAGGGCACAGATACGCAGTATTTT.

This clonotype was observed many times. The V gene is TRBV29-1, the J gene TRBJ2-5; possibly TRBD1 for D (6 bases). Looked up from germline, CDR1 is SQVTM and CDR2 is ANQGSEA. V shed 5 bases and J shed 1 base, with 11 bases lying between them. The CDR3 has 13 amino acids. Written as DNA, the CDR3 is TGCAGCGTTCGACAGGCCCCCCAAGAGACCCAGTACTTC. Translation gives CSVRQAPQETQYF. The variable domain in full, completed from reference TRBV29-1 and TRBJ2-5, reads SAVISQKPSRDICQRGTSLTIQCQVDSQVTMMFWYRQQPGQSLTLIATANQGSEATYESGFVIDKFPISRPNLTFSTLTVSNMSPEDSSIYLCSVRQAPQETQYFGPGTRLLVL.

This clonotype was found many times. CDR3: CAIGPPGEDTQYF. CDR3 in DNA: TGTGCCATAGGACCGCCTGGGGAAGATACGCAGTATTTT. This chain uses TRBV10-3 with TRBJ2-3; D call uncertain. The CDR3 consists of 13 residues. Germline CDR1 reads ENHRY; CDR2 reads SYGVKD. The V end was cut by 9 bases, the J end by 5 bases, with 15 bases between.

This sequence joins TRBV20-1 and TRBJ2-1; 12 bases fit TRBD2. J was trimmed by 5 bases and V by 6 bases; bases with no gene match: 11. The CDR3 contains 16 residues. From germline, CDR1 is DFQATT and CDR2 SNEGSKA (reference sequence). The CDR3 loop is CSAPTSGRGGHNEQFF. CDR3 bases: TGCAGTGCACCGACTAGCGGGAGAGGGGGCCACAATGAGCAGTTCTTC.

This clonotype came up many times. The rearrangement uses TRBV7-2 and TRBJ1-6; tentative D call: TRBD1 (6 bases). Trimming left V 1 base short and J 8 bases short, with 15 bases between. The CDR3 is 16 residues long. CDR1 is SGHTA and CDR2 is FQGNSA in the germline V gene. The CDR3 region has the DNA TGTGCCAGCAGCTTAGTGACAGGAGCCCTTTATTCACCCCTCCACTTT. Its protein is CASSLVTGALYSPLHF. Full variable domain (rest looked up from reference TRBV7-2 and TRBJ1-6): GAGVSQSPSNKVTEKGKDVELRCDPISGHTALYWYRQSLGQGLEFLIYFQGNSAPDKSGLPSDRFSAERTGGSVSTLTIQRTQQEDSAVYLCASSLVTGALYSPLHFGNGTRLTVT.

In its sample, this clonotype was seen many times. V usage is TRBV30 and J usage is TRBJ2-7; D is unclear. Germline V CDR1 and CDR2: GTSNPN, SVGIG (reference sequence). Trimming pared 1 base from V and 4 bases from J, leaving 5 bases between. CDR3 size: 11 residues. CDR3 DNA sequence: TGTGCCTGGAGTGCGAATTACGAGCAGTACTTC. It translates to CAWSANYEQYF.